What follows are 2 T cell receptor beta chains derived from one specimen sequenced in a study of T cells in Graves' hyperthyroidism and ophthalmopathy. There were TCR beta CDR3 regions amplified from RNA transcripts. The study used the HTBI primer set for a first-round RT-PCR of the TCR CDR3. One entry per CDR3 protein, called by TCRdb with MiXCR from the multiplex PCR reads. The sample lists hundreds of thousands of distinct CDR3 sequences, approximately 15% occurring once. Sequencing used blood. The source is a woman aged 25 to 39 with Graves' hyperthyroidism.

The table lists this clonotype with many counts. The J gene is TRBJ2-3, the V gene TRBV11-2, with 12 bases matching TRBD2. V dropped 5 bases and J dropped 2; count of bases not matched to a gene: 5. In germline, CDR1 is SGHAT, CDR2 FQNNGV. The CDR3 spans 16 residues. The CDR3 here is CASSPRTSGVTDTQYF. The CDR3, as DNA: TGTGCCAGCAGCCCCAGGACTAGCGGGGTCACAGATACGCAGTATTTT. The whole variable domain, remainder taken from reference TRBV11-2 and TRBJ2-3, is EAGVAQSPRYKIIEKRQSVAFWCNPISGHATLYWYQQILGQGPKLLIQFQNNGVVDDSQLPKDRFSAERLKGVDSTLKIQPAKLEDSAVYLCASSPRTSGVTDTQYFGPGTRLTVL.

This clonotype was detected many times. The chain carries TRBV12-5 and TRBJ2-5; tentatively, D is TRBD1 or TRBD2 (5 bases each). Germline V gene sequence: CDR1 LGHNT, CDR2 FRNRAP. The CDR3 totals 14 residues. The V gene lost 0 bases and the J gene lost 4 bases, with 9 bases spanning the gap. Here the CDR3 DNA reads TGTGCTAGTGGTTTGGTACGGGACGGAGAGACCCAGTACTTC. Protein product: CASGLVRDGETQYF.